A selection of T cell receptor beta chains follows, all from one sample in a study of T cell responses to AZD1222 COVID-19 vaccine. Repertoires were generated with immunoSEQ multiplex PCR, while TCRdb's copy carries only in-frame clones and drops some. The repertoire holds 150,000 to 200,000 clones, with roughly 92% as singletons. The sequencing used peripheral blood, collected on day 0 of AZD1222 vaccination. The receptors were sampled from an adult in good health. Both conserved end residues are part of each CDR3. Fields, in order: V gene, CDR3 protein.

TRBV18 CASSPGRGDSPLHF
TRBV2 CASSVSVSPARAFF
TRBV5-1 CASSLDIVAVKYF
TRBV3-1/TRBV3-2 CASSQDLGGSYNEQFF
TRBV4-1 CASSQDGAPWAFF
TRBV10-3 CAISESVPILLGQLTDTQYF
TRBV19 CASSPRTGVREQFF
TRBV19 CAGGEKGGYGYTF
TRBV15 CATRTRSTYNSPLHF
TRBV12-3/TRBV12-4 CASSFQTYNEQFF
TRBV7-9 CASRTGRYNEQFF
TRBV7-9 CASSLGLVAQETQYF
TRBV5-1 CASSLAGGDVSDTQYF